This T cell receptor beta chain stems from a study of T cell responses to AZD1222 COVID-19 vaccine. Overall study results and limits: At baseline, seropositivity was found in only a handful of AZD1222 recipients. White British donors predominated, females outnumbered males, and clonal diversity was possibly underestimated.

Libraries were prepared by immunoSEQ multiplex PCR; TCRdb keeps only in-frame clonotypes and omits some of them. The table has about 110,000 clones, about four fifths seen once. The CDR3 spans 17 residues. This clone was observed a few times. Its antigen is currently unknown. The specimen comprised peripheral blood, sampled on day 0 of AZD1222 vaccination. The V gene is TRBV21-1, the J gene TRBJ1-2; the D call of TRBD1 is as the table states it, not checked on the DNA. TRBV21-1 is recorded as a pseudogene. This TCR came from an adult in good health. CDR3 nucleotide sequence: TGTGCCAGCAGCCCAGCCCGTACAGGGGGCAGTAATTATGGCTACACCTTC. This gives the protein CASSPARTGGSNYGYTF.